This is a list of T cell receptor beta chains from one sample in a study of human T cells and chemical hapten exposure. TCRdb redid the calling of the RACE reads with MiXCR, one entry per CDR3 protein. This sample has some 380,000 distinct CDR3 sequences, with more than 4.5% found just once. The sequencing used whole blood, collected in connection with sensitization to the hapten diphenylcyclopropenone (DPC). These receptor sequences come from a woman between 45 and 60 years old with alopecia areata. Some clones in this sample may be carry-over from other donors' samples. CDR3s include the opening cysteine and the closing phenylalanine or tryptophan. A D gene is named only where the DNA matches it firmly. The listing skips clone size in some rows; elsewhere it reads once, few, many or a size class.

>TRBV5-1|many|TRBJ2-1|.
TGCGCCAGCAGCTTGGAGTGGCGACAGCCCTACAATGAGCAGTTCTTC
CASSLEWRQPYNEQFF
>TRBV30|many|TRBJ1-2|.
TGTGCCTGGAGTAGAGGCACAGACTATGGCTACACCTTC
CAWSRGTDYGYTF
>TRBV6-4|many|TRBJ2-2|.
TGTGCCAGCAGTGCCAGGGGCGACACCGGGGAGCTGTTTTTT
CASSARGDTGELFF
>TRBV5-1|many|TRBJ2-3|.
TGCGCCAGCAGCTTGGGCCAGCGCACAGATACGCAGTATTTT
CASSLGQRTDTQYF
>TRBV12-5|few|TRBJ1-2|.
TGTGCTAGTGGTTTGCAGCAGGGTACCCTCGGTGGCTACACCTTC
CASGLQQGTLGGYTF
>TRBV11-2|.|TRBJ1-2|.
TGTGCCAGAAGCTTAGAGGGATATGGCTACACCTTC
CARSLEGYGYTF
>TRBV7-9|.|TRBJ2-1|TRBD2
TGTGCCAGCAGCTTAGCCCTGGGGACTAGCGCAGATGAGCAGCTCTTC
CASSLALGTSADEQLF
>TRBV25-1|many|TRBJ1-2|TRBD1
TGTGCCAGCAGTGAAACAGGGGTTTATGGCTACACCTTC
CASSETGVYGYTF
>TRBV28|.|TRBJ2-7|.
TGTGCCAGCAGTCCCCCTCCTAGCGACGCCTACGAGCAGTACTTC
CASSPPPSDAYEQYF
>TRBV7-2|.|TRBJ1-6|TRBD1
TGTGCCAGCAGCTCTTCCGGGACAGGGGGTTCACCCCTCCACTTT
CASSSSGTGGSPLHF
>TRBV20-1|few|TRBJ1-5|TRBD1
TGCAGTGCTCTCCAAGGGGGGACAGTTAGCAATCAGCCCCAGCATTTT
CSALQGGTVSNQPQHF
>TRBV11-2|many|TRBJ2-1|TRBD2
TGTGCCAGCAGCTTGCCGGGGGGGATCAACAATGAGCAGTTCTTC
CASSLPGGINNEQFF
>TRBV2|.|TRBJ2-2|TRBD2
TGTGCCAGCAGCGTGACTAGCGGGGGGAACACCGGGGAGCTGTTTTTT
CASSVTSGGNTGELFF
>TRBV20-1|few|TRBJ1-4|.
TGCAGTGCTAGGGAAACAGGGCGGACTAATGAAAAACTGTTTTTT
CSARETGRTNEKLFF
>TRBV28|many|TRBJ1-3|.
TGTGCCAGCAGGCGGACGTTTGACTCTGGAAACACCATATATTTT
CASRRTFDSGNTIYF
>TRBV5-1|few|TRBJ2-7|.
TGCGCCAGCAGCTTGGTCGGGATGTCCTACGAGCAGTACTTC
CASSLVGMSYEQYF
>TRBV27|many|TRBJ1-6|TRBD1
TGTGCCAGCAGTTCCCCACTCCGGGACAGGGATTCACCCCTCCACTTT
CASSSPLRDRDSPLHF
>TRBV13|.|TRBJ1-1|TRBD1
TGTGCCAGCAGCCTAGGTTCCCAAGACAGGGGGCATACAGCTTTCTTT
CASSLGSQDRGHTAFF
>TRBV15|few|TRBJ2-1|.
TGTGCCATCGACAGGCTGGCCGGTGGGCAGTTCTTC
CAIDRLAGGQFF
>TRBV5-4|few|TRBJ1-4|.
TGTGCCAGCAGCTTACGGACAAGCGTTAATGAAAAACTGTTTTTT
CASSLRTSVNEKLFF
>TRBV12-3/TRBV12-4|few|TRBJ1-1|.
TGTGCCAGTAGAGCCCGGATGGTGAACACTGAAGCTTTCTTT
CASRARMVNTEAFF
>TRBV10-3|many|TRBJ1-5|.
TGTGCCGCTCAGGGGTCCCTGGGCAATCAGCCCCAGCATTTT
CAAQGSLGNQPQHF
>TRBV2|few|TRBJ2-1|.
TGTGCCAGCAGCCTAACTCGGACGTTCTTC
CASSLTRTFF
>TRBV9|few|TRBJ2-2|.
TGTGCCAGCAGCGTAGGGCTGAACACCGGGGAGCTGTTTTTT
CASSVGLNTGELFF
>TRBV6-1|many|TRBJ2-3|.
TGTGCCAGCAGTGAAATCGGGACTCAGTATTTT
CASSEIGTQYF
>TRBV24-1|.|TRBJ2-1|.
TGTGCCACCAGTGCGCGGAATGAGCAGTTCTTC
CATSARNEQFF
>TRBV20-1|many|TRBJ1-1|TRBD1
TGCAGTGCTCCGGGGACAGCTTGGAACACTGAAGCTTTCTTT
CSAPGTAWNTEAFF
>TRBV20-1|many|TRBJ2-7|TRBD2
TGCAGTACCCTGGAAGGGACTAGCGGTTCCTACGAGCAGTACTTC
CSTLEGTSGSYEQYF
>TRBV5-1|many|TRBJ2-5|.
TGCGCCAGCAGCATGGGGGGGACAGTCCAAGAGACCCAGTACTTC
CASSMGGTVQETQYF
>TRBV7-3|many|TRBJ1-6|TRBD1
TGTGCCAGCAGCTTTGACAGGGGGCGCGCTGAAAATTCACCCCTCCACTTT
CASSFDRGRAENSPLHF
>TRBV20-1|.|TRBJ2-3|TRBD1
TGCACTCCGTCGAGGGGGCCAGGGAGCACAGATACGCAGTATTTT
CTPSRGPGSTDTQYF
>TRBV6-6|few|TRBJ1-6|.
TGTGCCAGCAGGGGGAACGGGCGGAATTCACCCCTCCACTTT
CASRGNGRNSPLHF
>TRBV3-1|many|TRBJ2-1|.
TGTGCCAGCAGCCAAGGCAATGAGCAGTTCTTC
CASSQGNEQFF
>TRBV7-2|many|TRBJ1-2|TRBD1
TGTGCCAGCAGCTACCACCCCCGCAGGGGGGACTATGGCTACACCTTC
CASSYHPRRGDYGYTF
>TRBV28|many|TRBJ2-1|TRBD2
TGTGCCAGCAGTGAGGTAGCGGGAGTTAGTGAGCAGTTCTTC
CASSEVAGVSEQFF
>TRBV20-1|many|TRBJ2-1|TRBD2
TGCAGTGCTCAAAAGCGGGAGGTCCTCGATGAGCAGTTCTTC
CSAQKREVLDEQFF
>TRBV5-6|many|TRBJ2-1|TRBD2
TGTGCCAGCAGCTATGGGACTAGCGGGATGTCCTACAATGAGCAGTTCTTC
CASSYGTSGMSYNEQFF
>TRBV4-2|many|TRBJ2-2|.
TGTGCCAGCAGCCAAGGTCTGTTCACCGGGGAGCTGTTTTTT
CASSQGLFTGELFF
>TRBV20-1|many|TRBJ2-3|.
TGCAGTGCTTTCGCCCGCTCGGCGCAGTATTTT
CSAFARSAQYF
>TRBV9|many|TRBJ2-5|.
TGTGCCAGCAGCGTTGGGGCCGGAGGAGAGACCCAGTACTTC
CASSVGAGGETQYF
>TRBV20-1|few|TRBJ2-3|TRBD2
TGCAGTGCTAGCGCGGGACTAGCGACAGATACGCAGTATTTT
CSASAGLATDTQYF
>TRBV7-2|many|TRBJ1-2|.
TGTGCCAGCAGCCCAGAATGGGGGGAGGGCTACACCTTC
CASSPEWGEGYTF
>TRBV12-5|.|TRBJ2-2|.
TGTGCTAGCGGTCGTTCGGGGAGAACCGGGGAGCTGTTTTTT
CASGRSGRTGELFF
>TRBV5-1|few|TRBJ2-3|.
TGCGCCAGCAGAGGACCACGCACAGATACGCAGTATTTT
CASRGPRTDTQYF
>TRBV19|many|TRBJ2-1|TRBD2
TGTGCCAGTCTGGGAGTAGCGGGAGGGCCTCCCTACAATGAGCAGTTCTTC
CASLGVAGGPPYNEQFF
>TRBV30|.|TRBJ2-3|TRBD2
TGTGCCTGGAGTGGGGGGACTAGCGGCACAGATACGCAGTATTTT
CAWSGGTSGTDTQYF
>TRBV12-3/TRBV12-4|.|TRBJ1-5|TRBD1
TGTGCCAGCAGCTCCCAAGGGGGACAGGGGTGGCAGCCCCAGCATTTT
CASSSQGGQGWQPQHF
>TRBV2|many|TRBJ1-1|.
TGTGCCAGCACGGTCGCCACGGGAGGCACTGAAGCTTTCTTT
CASTVATGGTEAFF
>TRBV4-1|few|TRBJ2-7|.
TGCGCCAGCAGCCGCCCGGGACAAGCCTACGAGCAGTACTTC
CASSRPGQAYEQYF
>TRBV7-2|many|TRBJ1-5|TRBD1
TGTGCCAGCAGCCAAGGACAGGGATGGAGCAATCAGCCCCAGCATTTT
CASSQGQGWSNQPQHF
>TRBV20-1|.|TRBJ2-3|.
TGCAGTGCTAGAGTGAGACCAGGGGGGAAAGATACGCAGTATTTT
CSARVRPGGKDTQYF
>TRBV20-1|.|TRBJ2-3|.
TGCAGTGCTAGAGTTCCCGGGACGGGACTAGATACGCAGTATTTT
CSARVPGTGLDTQYF
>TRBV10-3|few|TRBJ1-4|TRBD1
TGTGCCATCAGTAACCGACAGGGGCAAGGGGAAAAACTGTTTTTT
CAISNRQGQGEKLFF
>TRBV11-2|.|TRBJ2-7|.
TGTGCCAGCAGCTTAGTCACGGGGGCCGTTCGTCCTAGAGAGCAGTACTTC
CASSLVTGAVRPREQYF
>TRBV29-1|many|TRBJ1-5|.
TGCAGCGTTATACAGAGTCCGGGGCAGCCCCAGCATTTT
CSVIQSPGQPQHF
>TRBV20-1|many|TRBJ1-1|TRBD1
TGCAGTGCTACCCGACAGGGGGCTGAAGCTTTCTTT
CSATRQGAEAFF
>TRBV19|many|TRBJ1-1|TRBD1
TGTGCCAGTAGTATCCGCGTCGGGAGGGGGCAGACTGAAGCTTTCTTT
CASSIRVGRGQTEAFF